The clone carrying this T cell receptor (beta chain) was recorded many times. Its antigen is not identified. Germline V gene lookup returns CDR1 GTSNPN and CDR2 SVGIG (reference sequence). CDR3 size: 15 residues. The V and J ends lost 0 bases and 4 bases respectively, with 10 bases between them. The authors amplified TCR beta CDR3 regions, and they did so from RNA transcripts for repertoire sequencing. An opening RT-PCR round employed HTBI primers and preceded a second-round multiplex PCR. From the multiplex PCR reads, TCRdb called clonotypes with MiXCR, one entry per CDR3 protein. The table shows just over 600,000 distinct CDR3 sequences, with 22% occurring only once. The data derive from a study of Graves' ophthalmopathy and Graves' hyperthyroidism. Uncontrolled infections, other autoimmune diseases, pregnancy or lactation barred patients from enrollment. The study, taken as a whole, reports: The model predicted progression of ophthalmopathy with a sensitivity of around 70%, and its specificity was about 76%. Among thyroid clonotypes expanded above 0.001 frequency, most also appeared in blood.

The V and J genes are TRBV30 and TRBJ2-6; possible D gene TRBD2, 6 bases. What was sequenced was peripheral blood. This sequence was found in a young woman with stable Graves' hyperthyroidism. Some clones in this sample may be carry-over from other donors' samples. CDR3 coding DNA: TGTGCCTGGAGTGTAGGCGGGGCCGGGGCCAACGTCCTGACTTTC. Protein sequence: CAWSVGGAGANVLTF.